Each of the 5 T cell receptor beta chains below was sequenced from the same sample in a study of shared clonotypes between healthy human individuals. Here immunoSEQ multiplex PCR was the method, and the copy in TCRdb shows in-frame clones only, minus some. The sample lists about half a million clones; over 70% were seen once. Input material: PBMCs. Receptors were obtained from a woman aged 40 to 50 in good health. Some clones in this sample may be carry-over from other donors' samples.

In its sample, this clone was seen once. This may come from a read error, since a much larger clone is one base off. It is likely a read error, because the conserved phenylalanine at the end of the CDR3 is missing. The chain has TRBV9 and TRBJ2-7; D might be TRBD1 or TRBD2, each matching 5 bases. Germline assignment: CDR1 SGDLS and CDR2 YYNGEE. V was cut by 0 bases and J by 2 bases, with 9 bases left in between. This CDR3 contains 14 residues. Here the CDR3 reads CASSVGGDPYEQYL. CDR3 sequence (DNA): TGTGCCAGCAGCGTAGGTGGGGACCCCTACGAGCAGTACTTA.

On this clone itself: A read error likely explains this, since a far larger clone differs by one base. The rearrangement links TRBV11-1 to TRBJ2-5; 7 nucleotides agree with TRBD1. The CDR3 extends over 13 amino acids. V lost 4 bases to trimming and J lost 5 bases; unmatched junction nucleotides: 4. Germline loops: CDR1 SGHAT, CDR2 FQDESV (reference sequence). CDR3 sequence: CASSCQQGETQYF. In DNA, the CDR3 is TGTGCCAGCAGCTGCCAACAGGGGGAGACCCAGTACTTC.

This sequence joins TRBV29-1 and TRBJ1-2, with 7 bases matching TRBD1. CDR3 length: 16 residues. The junction had 12 bases not matched to a gene; V was cut back by 1 base and J by 4 bases. Germline V gene lookup returns CDR1 SQVTM and CDR2 ANQGSEA. The CDR3 protein is CSVEGASGRGFYGYTF. In nucleotides, the CDR3 is TGCAGCGTTGAAGGGGCTTCTGGCAGGGGGTTCTATGGCTACACCTTC.

The chain carries TRBV30 and TRBJ2-7; D remains ambiguous. The CDR3 has 14 residues. Germline V CDR1 and CDR2: GTSNPN, SVGIG (reference sequence). The V gene lost 1 base and the J gene lost 0 bases, with 10 bases spanning the gap. CDR3 nucleotides: TGTGCCTGGAGTGCCGACGGGTTCTCCTACGAGCAGTACTTC. It codes for CAWSADGFSYEQYF.

The V gene is TRBV7-6, the J gene TRBJ2-3; no definite D call. The CDR3 covers 14 residues. Trimming took off 4 bases at V and 3 bases at J, with 11 bases between the two ends. CDR1 is SGHVS and CDR2 is FNYEAQ in the germline V gene. CDR3 in amino acids: CASSSRRQTDTQYF. The CDR3 DNA reads TGTGCCAGCAGCTCCAGGCGGCAGACAGATACGCAGTATTTT.